This record covers a single TCR beta chain. The ends were cut back, 10 bases at V and 8 bases at J, with 20 bases in the middle. The CDR3 covers 14 residues. Germline V gene sequence: CDR1 LNHDA, CDR2 SQIVND (reference sequence). Data came from immunoSEQ multiplex PCR; TCRdb stores just in-frame clones and leaves some out. The sample contains roughly 100,000 clones, roughly 92% of which appear only once. The sample originates from a study of T cell changes during pregnancy in multiple sclerosis. The receptor was isolated from a female donor with multiple sclerosis, enrolled in a pregnancy study. The input for sequencing was peripheral blood, taken after pregnancy. The V gene is TRBV19, the J gene TRBJ2-2; unclear D gene. In DNA, the CDR3 is TGTGCCACCGAGGCGGTTGCGGTTGGGGGGGAGCTGTTTTTT. As protein: CATEAVAVGGELFF. Full variable domain (remainder filled in from reference TRBV19 and TRBJ2-2): DGGITQSPKYLFRKEGQNVTLSCEQNLNHDAMYWYRQDPGQGLRLIYYSQIVNDFQKGDIAEGYSVSREKKESFPLTVTSAQKNPTAFYLCATEAVAVGGELFFGEGSRLTVL.